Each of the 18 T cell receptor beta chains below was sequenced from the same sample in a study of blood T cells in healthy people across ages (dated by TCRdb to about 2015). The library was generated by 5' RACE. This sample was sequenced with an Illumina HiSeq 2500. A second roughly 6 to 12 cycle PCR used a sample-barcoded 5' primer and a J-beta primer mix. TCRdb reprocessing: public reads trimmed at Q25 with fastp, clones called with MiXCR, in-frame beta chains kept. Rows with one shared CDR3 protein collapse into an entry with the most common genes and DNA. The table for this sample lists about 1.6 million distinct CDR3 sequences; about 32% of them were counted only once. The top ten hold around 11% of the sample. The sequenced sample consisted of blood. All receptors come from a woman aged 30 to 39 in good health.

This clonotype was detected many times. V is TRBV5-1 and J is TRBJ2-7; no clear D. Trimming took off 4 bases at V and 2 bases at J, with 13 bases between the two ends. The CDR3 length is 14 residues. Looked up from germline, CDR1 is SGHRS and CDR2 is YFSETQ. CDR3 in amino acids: CASSRTNVAYEQYF. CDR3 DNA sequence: TGCGCCAGCAGCCGCACTAACGTCGCCTACGAGCAGTACTTC.

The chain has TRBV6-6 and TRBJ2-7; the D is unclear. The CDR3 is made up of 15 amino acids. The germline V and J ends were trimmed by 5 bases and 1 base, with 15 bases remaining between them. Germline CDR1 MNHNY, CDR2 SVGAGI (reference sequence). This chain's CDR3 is CASSRRAFSSYEQYF. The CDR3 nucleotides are TGTGCCAGCAGTCGCCGGGCCTTCTCTTCCTACGAGCAGTACTTC.

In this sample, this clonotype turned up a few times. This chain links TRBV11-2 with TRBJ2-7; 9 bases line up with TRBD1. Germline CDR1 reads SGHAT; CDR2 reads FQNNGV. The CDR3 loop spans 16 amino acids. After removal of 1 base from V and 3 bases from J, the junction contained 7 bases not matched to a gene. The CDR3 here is CASSLVGQGNNYEQYF. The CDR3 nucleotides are TGTGCCAGCAGCTTAGTGGGACAGGGAAATAACTACGAGCAGTACTTC.

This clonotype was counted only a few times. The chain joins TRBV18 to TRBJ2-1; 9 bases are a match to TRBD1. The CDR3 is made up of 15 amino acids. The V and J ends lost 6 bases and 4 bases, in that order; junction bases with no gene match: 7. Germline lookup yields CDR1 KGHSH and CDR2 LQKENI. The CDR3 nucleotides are TGTGCCAGCTCCTCCGGGACAGGGAGGTACAATGAGCAGTTCTTC. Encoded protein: CASSSGTGRYNEQFF. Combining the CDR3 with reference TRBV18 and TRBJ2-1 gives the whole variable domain NAGVMQNPRHLVRRRGQEARLRCSPMKGHSHVYWYRQLPEEGLKFMVYLQKENIIDESGMPKERFSAEFPKEGPSILRIQQVVRGDSAAYFCASSSGTGRYNEQFFGPGTRLTVL.

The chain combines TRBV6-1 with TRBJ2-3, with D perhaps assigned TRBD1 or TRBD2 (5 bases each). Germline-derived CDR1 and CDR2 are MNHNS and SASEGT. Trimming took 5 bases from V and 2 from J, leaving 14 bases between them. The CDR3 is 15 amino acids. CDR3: CASSSRGRYTDTQYF. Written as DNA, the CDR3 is TGTGCCAGCAGTTCCCGGGGACGGTACACAGATACGCAGTATTTT.

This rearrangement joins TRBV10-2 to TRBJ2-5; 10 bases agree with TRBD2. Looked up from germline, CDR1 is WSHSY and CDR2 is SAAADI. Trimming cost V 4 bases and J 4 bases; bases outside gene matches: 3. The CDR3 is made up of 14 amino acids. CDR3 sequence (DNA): TGCGCCAGCAGTGTGGCTAGCGGGGGAGAGACCCAGTACTTC. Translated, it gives CASSVASGGETQYF.

The CDR3 coding sequence is TGCAGTGCTAGAGAACGGCTTATTAGCGGGGGATACACAGATACGCAGTATTTT. Its protein is CSARERLISGGYTDTQYF. The chain is built from TRBV20-1 and TRBJ2-3; TRBD2 agrees at 9 bases. CDR1 is DFQATT, CDR2 SNEGSKA, per germline (reference sequence). This CDR3 is built from 18 residues. The ends lost 0 bases at V and 2 bases at J; junction bases unmatched: 12.

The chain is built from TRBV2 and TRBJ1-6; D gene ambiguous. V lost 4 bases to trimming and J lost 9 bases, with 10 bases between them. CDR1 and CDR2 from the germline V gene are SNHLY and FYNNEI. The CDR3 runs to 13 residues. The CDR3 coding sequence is TGTGCCAGCAGTGGGGAGTCGGGTTCACCCCTCCACTTT. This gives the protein CASSGESGSPLHF. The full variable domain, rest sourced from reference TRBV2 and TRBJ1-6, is EPEVTQTPSHQVTQMGQEVILRCVPISNHLYFYWYRQILGQKVEFLVSFYNNEISEKSEIFDDQFSVERPDGSNFTLKIRSTKLEDSAMYFCASSGESGSPLHFGNGTRLTVT.

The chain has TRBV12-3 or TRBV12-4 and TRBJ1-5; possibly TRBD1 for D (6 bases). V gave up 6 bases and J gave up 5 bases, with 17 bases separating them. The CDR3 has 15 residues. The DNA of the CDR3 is TGTGCCAGCAGCCCCGGCAGGGGAGCGTATCAGCCCCAGCATTTT. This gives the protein CASSPGRGAYQPQHF.

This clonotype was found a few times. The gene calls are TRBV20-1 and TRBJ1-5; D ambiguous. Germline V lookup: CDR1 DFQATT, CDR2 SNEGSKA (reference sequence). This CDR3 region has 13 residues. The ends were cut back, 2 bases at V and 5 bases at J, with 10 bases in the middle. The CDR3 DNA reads TGCAGTGCTAGACAGGTCCGGGATCAGCCCCAGCATTTT. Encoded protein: CSARQVRDQPQHF.

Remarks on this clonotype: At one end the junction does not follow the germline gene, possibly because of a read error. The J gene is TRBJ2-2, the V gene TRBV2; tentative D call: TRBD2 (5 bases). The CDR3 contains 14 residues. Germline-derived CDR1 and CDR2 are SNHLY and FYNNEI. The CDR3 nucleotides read TGCGCCAGCAGTGAGGCCACGAACACCGGGGAGCTGTCTTTT. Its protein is CASSEATNTGELSF.

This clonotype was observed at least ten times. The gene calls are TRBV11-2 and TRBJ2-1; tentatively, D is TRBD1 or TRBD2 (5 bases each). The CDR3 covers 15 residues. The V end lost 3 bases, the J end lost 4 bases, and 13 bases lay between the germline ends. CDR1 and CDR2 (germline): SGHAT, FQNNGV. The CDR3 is CASSLAGTGYNEQFF. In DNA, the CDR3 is TGTGCCAGCAGCTTGGCCGGGACGGGGTACAATGAGCAGTTCTTC.

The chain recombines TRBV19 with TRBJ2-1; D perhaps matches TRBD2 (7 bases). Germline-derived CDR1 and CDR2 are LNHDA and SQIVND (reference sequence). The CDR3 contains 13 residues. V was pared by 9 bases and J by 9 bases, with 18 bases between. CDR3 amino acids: CASRTGGAGEQFF. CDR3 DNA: TGTGCCAGCAGAACTGGGGGGGCAGGTGAGCAGTTCTTC.

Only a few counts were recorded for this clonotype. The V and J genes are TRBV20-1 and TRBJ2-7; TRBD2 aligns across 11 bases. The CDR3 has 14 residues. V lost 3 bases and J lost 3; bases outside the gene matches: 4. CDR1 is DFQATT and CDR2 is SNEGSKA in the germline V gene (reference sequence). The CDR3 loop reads CSARDGTSGYEQYF. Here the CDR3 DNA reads TGCAGTGCTAGGGACGGGACTAGCGGCTACGAGCAGTACTTC.

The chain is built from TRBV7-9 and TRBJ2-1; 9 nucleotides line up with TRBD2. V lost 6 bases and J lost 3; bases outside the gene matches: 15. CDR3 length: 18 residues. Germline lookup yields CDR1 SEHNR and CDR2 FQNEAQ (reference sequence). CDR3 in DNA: TGTGCCAGCAGACATAGCGGGAGCGAACGGGGTTTCTACAATGAGCAGTTCTTC. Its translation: CASRHSGSERGFYNEQFF.

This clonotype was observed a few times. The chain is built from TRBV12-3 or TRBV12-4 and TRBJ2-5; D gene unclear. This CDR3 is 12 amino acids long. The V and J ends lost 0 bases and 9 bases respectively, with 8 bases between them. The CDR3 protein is CASSLAHQAQYF. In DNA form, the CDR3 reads TGTGCCAGCAGTTTAGCCCATCAGGCCCAGTACTTC.

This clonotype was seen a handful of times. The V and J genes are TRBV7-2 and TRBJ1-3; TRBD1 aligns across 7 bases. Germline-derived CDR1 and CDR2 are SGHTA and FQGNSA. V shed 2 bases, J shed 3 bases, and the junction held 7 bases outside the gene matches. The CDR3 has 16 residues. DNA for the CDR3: TGTGCCAGCAGCTTAAGATCGCAGGGGGGTGGAAACACCATATATTTT. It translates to CASSLRSQGGGNTIYF.

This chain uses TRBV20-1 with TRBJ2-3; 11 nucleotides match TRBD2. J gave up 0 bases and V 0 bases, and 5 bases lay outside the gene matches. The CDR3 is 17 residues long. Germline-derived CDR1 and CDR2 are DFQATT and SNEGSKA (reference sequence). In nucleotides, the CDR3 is TGCAGTGCTAGAGACCGACTAGCGGGGACTAGCACAGATACGCAGTATTTT. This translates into CSARDRLAGTSTDTQYF.